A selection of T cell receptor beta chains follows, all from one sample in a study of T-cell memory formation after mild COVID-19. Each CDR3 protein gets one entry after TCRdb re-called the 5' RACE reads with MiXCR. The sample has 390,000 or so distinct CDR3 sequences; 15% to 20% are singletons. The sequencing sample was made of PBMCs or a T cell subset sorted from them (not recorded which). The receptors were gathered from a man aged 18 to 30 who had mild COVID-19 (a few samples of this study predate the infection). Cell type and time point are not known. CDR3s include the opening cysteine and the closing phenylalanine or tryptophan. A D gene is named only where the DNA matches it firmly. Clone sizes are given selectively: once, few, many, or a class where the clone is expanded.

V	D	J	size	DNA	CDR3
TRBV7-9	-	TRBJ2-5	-	TGTGCCAGCAGACAGGAGGAGACCCAGTACTTC	CASRQEETQYF
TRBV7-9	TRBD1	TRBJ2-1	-	TGTGCCAGCCCTCCTGGGACAGGGATCGTCCATGAGCAGTTCTTC	CASPPGTGIVHEQFF
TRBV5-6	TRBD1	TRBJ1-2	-	TGTGCCAGCTCCCGACAGGGAAGGGATGGCTACACCTTC	CASSRQGRDGYTF
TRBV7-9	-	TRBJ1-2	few	TGTGCCAGCAGTCGCGACAGCACCTCCTATGGCTACACCTTC	CASSRDSTSYGYTF
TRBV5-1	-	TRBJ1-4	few	TGCGCCAGCAGCTCTCAGGGTACAGCTAATGAAAAACTGTTTTTT	CASSSQGTANEKLFF
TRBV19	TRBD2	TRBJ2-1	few	TGTGCCAGTACAGTAGCGGGGGGGAGGGATGAGCAGTTCTTC	CASTVAGGRDEQFF
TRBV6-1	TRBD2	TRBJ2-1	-	TGTGCCAGCAGTAGACTAGCGGGGGGGCCATATGAGCAGTTCTTC	CASSRLAGGPYEQFF
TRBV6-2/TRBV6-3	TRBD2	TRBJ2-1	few	TGTGCCAGCCGGACTAGCGGGGAATACAATGAGCAGTTCTTC	CASRTSGEYNEQFF
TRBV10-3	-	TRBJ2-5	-	TGTGCCATCAATAGTGGGGGAGGAGAGACCCAGTACTTC	CAINSGGGETQYF
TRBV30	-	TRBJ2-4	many	TGTGCCTGGACCCCCGGGTCCTATCTAGCCAAAAACATTCAGTACTTC	CAWTPGSYLAKNIQYF
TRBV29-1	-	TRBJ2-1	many	TGCAGCGTTGAAGGCTATCTCGCGAGGGGCTCCTACAATGAGCAGTTCTTC	CSVEGYLARGSYNEQFF
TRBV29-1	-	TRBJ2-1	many	TGCAGCGTTTCCCGACCCCCGGGATTTAATGAGCAGTTCTTC	CSVSRPPGFNEQFF
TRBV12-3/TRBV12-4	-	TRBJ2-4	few	TGTGCCAGCAGGGGGACCGGGGCCGATGCGGACATTCAGTACTTC	CASRGTGADADIQYF
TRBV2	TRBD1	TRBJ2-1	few	TGTGCCAGCAGCGCGACAGGGAAGGTCACTAACAATGAGCAGTTCTTC	CASSATGKVTNNEQFF
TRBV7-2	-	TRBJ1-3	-	TGTGCCAGCAGCTCGGTTGGGGGTATGGGTGGAAACACCATATATTTT	CASSSVGGMGGNTIYF
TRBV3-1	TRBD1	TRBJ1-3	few	TGTGCCAGCAGCCTAACGGGACAGGGTGCCACCATATATTTT	CASSLTGQGATIYF
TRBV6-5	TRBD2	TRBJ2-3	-	TGTGCCAGCAGTTACCGTAGCGGGGGTGGAGATACGCAGTATTTT	CASSYRSGGGDTQYF
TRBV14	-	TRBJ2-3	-	TGTGCCAGCAGCCAAGGTCACCCATTCCCTCCTAGCACAGATACGCAGTATTTT	CASSQGHPFPPSTDTQYF
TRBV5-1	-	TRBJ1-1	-	TGCGCCAGCAGCTTCCGGACGGCGAACACTGAAGCTTTCTTT	CASSFRTANTEAFF
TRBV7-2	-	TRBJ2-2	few	TGTGCCAGCAGCTTAGCCCAGGGATCCGGGGAGCTGTTTTTT	CASSLAQGSGELFF
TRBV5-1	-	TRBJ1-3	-	TGCGCCAGCAGGCGGGACTTTCTTGCTGGAAACACCATATATTTT	CASRRDFLAGNTIYF
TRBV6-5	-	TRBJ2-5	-	TGTGCCAGCAGTTACGCCAAGTATGCGACCCAGTACTTC	CASSYAKYATQYF
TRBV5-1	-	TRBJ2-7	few	TGCGCCAGCAGAGAGGGGGGGCAGTTTATCGGCGAGCAGTACTTC	CASREGGQFIGEQYF
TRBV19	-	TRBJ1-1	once	TGTGCCAGTAGTGTGGGACCCCTAGTCACTGAAGCTTTCTTT	CASSVGPLVTEAFF